The T cell receptor (beta chain) under discussion was sequenced for a study of cytomegalovirus exposure and HLA in healthy donors. Study summary: Unique TCRs from HLA-typed donors, 75 million to 100 million of them, were held in an early data release.

In the PCR, 60 Vbeta and 13 Jbeta primers were used. TCRdb's copy holds only in-frame clones and misses some; the assay was immunoSEQ multiplex PCR. The sample shows roughly 100,000 clones, roughly a tenth of them seen only once. In regard to this clone: The target antigen is unknown.

The study's findings and limits: Analyzed later, most CMV-associated TCR beta chains appeared HLA-restricted. The study recorded 160 or so TCR beta chains that were cytomegalovirus-associated.

Germline V gives CDR1 SGDLS, CDR2 YYNGEE. This CDR3 has 17 amino acids. Trimming at V came to 3 bases and at J to 8 bases, leaving 14 bases not matched to a gene. Nominal health characterized the donors when sampled, though unrecorded immune exposures were likely. The sequence came from a middle-aged man in good health and CMV-seropositive. The chain links TRBV9 to TRBJ1-4; 9 bases match TRBD1. The sample taken for sequencing was PBMCs. The DNA for the CDR3 is TGTGCCAGCAGCGACGGCATCACACAGGGGGCGAACGAAAAACTGTTTTTT. It is translated as CASSDGITQGANEKLFF.